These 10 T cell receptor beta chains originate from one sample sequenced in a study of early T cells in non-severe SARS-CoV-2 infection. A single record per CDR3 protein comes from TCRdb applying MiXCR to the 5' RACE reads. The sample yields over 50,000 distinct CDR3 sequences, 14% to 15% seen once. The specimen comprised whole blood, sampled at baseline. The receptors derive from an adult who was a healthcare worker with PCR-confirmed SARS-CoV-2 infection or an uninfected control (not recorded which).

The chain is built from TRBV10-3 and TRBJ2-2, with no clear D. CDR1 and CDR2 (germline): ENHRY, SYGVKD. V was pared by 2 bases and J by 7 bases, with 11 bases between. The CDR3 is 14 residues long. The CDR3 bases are TGTGCCATCAGTGAGATAGATGTTGGCGGGGAGCTGTTTTTT. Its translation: CAISEIDVGGELFF.

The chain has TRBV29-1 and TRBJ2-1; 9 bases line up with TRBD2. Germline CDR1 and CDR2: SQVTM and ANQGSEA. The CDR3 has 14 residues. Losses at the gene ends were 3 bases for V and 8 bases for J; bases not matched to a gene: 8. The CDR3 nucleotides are TGCAGCGTTGAGTATAGGCGGGGGGGCTATGAGCAGTTCTTC. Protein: CSVEYRRGGYEQFF.

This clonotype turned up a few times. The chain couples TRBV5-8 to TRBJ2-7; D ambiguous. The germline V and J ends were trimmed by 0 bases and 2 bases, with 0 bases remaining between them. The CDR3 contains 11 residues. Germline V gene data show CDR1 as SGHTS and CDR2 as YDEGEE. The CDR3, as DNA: TGTGCCAGCAGCTTGGCCTACGAGCAGTACTTC. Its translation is CASSLAYEQYF. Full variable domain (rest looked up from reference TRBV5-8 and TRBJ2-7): EAGVTQSPTHLIKTRGQQATLRCSPISGHTSVYWYQQALGLGLQFLLWYDEGEERNRGNFPPRFSGRQFPNYSSELNVNALELEDSALYLCASSLAYEQYFGPGTRLTVT.

CDR3 nucleotides: TGTGCCAGCACCTTTGGCAGTTCGGTCGGCTATGGCTACACCTTC. Protein sequence: CASTFGSSVGYGYTF. The chain combines TRBV7-9 with TRBJ1-2; no clear D gene. Germline V gene sequence: CDR1 SEHNR, CDR2 FQNEAQ (reference sequence). The V gene lost 7 bases and the J gene lost 4 bases, with 19 bases spanning the gap. There are 15 residues in the CDR3.

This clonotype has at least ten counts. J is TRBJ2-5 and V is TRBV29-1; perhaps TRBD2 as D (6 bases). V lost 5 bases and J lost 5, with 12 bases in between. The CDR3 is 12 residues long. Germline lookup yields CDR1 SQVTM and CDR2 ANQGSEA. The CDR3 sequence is CSVLSGGETQYF. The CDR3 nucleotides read TGCAGCGTTCTGTCCGGGGGTGAGACCCAGTACTTC.

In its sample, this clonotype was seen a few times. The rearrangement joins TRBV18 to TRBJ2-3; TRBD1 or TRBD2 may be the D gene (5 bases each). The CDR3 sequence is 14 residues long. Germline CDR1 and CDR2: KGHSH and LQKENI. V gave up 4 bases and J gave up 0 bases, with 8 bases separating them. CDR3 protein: CASSRGASTDTQYF. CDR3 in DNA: TGTGCCAGCTCACGAGGGGCTAGCACAGATACGCAGTATTTT.

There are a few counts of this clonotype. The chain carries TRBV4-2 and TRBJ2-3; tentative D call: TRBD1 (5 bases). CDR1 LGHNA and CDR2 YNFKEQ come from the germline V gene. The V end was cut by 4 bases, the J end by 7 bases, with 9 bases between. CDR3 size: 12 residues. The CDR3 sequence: CASSPTEHTQYF. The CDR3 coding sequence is TGTGCCAGCAGCCCGACAGAACATACGCAGTATTTT.

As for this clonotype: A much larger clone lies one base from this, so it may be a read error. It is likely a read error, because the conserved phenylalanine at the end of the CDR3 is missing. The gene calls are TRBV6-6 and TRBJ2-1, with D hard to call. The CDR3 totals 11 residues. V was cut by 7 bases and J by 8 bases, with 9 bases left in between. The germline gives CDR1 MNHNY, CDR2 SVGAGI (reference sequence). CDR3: CASKRTDEQFI. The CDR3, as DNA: TGTGCCAGCAAAAGGACCGATGAGCAGTTCATC.

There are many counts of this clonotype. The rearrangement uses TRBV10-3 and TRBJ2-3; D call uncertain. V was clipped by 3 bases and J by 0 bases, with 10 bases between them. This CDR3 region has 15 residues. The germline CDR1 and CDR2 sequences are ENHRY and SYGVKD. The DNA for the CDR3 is TGTGCCATCAGTGACAAAGGAGATAGCACAGATACGCAGTATTTT. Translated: CAISDKGDSTDTQYF.

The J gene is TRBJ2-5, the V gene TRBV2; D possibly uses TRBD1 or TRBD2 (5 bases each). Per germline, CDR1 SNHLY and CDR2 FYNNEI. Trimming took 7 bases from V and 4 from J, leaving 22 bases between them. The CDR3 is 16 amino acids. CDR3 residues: CASTSSPGPKGETQYF. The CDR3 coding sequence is TGTGCCAGCACCAGCTCCCCGGGGCCCAAAGGAGAGACCCAGTACTTC.